A selection of T cell receptor beta chains follows, all from one sample in a study of OX40 agonist ivuxolimab in advanced cancers. Profiling relied on immunoSEQ multiplex PCR, and the TCRdb table lists in-frame clones only, not all of them. The table records 39,000 or so clones, 75% to 90% of them present only once. Sequencing was performed on CD4+ or CD8+ T cells sorted from blood, taken in a trial of the OX40 agonist ivuxolimab. The origin of the receptors is an adult with an advanced solid tumor such as melanoma, head and neck, liver or kidney cancer. CDR3s include the opening cysteine and the closing phenylalanine or tryptophan. Fields, in order: J gene, V gene, CDR3 protein.

J gene: TRBJ2-2
V gene: TRBV6-4
CDR3 protein: CASSIKGTGELFF

J gene: TRBJ2-2
V gene: TRBV11-3
CDR3 protein: CASSSSGDKNTGELFF

J gene: TRBJ2-7
V gene: TRBV7-6
CDR3 protein: CASSLDGTGTLEQYF

J gene: TRBJ2-3
V gene: TRBV7-9
CDR3 protein: CASSPGGLAESTDTQYF

J gene: TRBJ1-5
V gene: TRBV4-1
CDR3 protein: CASSQDSGQGIQPQHF

J gene: TRBJ2-1
V gene: TRBV5-1
CDR3 protein: CASSLASQGDEQFF

J gene: TRBJ1-6
V gene: TRBV7-8
CDR3 protein: CASSLGDIYLNSPLHF

J gene: TRBJ2-1
V gene: TRBV5-8
CDR3 protein: CASSYGGGYNEQFF

J gene: TRBJ2-7
V gene: TRBV7-8
CDR3 protein: CASSLGGSGGREQYF

J gene: TRBJ2-1
V gene: TRBV14
CDR3 protein: CASTSETSGYNNEQFF

J gene: TRBJ1-3
V gene: TRBV7-2
CDR3 protein: CASSLGTFPEYSGNTIYF

J gene: TRBJ1-2
V gene: TRBV12-5
CDR3 protein: CASAGDSFYGYTF

J gene: TRBJ2-7
V gene: TRBV14
CDR3 protein: CASSQEPTVLDEQYF

J gene: TRBJ1-2
V gene: TRBV21-1
CDR3 protein: CASSGYRKTYGYTF

J gene: TRBJ2-7
V gene: TRBV4-1
CDR3 protein: CASSQGQGEDEQYF

J gene: TRBJ2-7
V gene: TRBV29-1
CDR3 protein: CSVAESGSGREQYF

J gene: TRBJ2-1
V gene: TRBV7-9
CDR3 protein: CASGEPAGWAYNEQFF

J gene: TRBJ1-1
V gene: TRBV6-6
CDR3 protein: CASSYWDRGNTEAFF

J gene: TRBJ2-5
V gene: TRBV11-2
CDR3 protein: CASSSNQETQYF

J gene: TRBJ2-1
V gene: TRBV5-1
CDR3 protein: CASSLGYEQFF

J gene: TRBJ2-3
V gene: TRBV27
CDR3 protein: CASSPKPDTQYF

J gene: TRBJ1-2
V gene: TRBV5-6
CDR3 protein: CASSLAALRKSYTF

J gene: TRBJ2-7
V gene: TRBV5-1
CDR3 protein: CASSTSGLRYEQYF

J gene: TRBJ1-5
V gene: TRBV28
CDR3 protein: CASSLSGQPQHF

J gene: TRBJ2-5
V gene: TRBV13
CDR3 protein: CASSFSFRIQGAQYF